The 25 T cell receptor beta chains reported below all come from one sample, sequenced in a study of patients and donors after allogeneic stem cell transplantation. TCRdb itself ran the RT-PCR reads through MiXCR, one entry per CDR3 protein. This sample has about 410,000 distinct CDR3 sequences, with around 16% found just once. The sequencing sample was made of blood, either unsorted or a sorted T cell fraction (not recorded which). Receptors originate from a human donor who was either an allogeneic HSCT recipient or a stem cell or donor lymphocyte infusion donor (not recorded which). It is not recorded whose cells these are; they may come from a transplant donor.

V gene TRBV4-3 combines with J gene TRBJ2-2; 10 nucleotides match TRBD1. V lost 2 bases and J lost 2; bases outside the gene matches: 11. The CDR3 covers 19 residues. Germline CDR1 is LGHNA and CDR2 is YSLEER. The CDR3 sequence is CASSQPRDRGWGNTGELFF. As DNA, the CDR3 is TGCGCCAGCAGCCAACCAAGGGACAGGGGATGGGGAAACACCGGGGAGCTGTTTTTT.

The CDR3 is CASSLGHMPLGANVLTF. The CDR3 DNA is TGTGCCAGCAGCTTAGGGCACATGCCTCTGGGGGCCAACGTCCTGACTTTC. This sequence joins TRBV7-9 and TRBJ2-6, with D unclear. The CDR3 is 17 amino acids. The germline gives CDR1 SEHNR, CDR2 FQNEAQ (reference sequence). The ends were cut back, 1 base at V and 4 bases at J, with 14 bases in the middle.

This clonotype was recorded a few times. V is TRBV4-2 and J is TRBJ1-1; the match to TRBD1 covers 8 bases. CDR1 and CDR2 from the germline V gene are LGHNA and YNFKEQ. V lost 2 bases and J lost 1; bases outside the gene matches: 3. The CDR3 has 15 residues. The CDR3 region is CASSQPDRGNTEAFF. In nucleotides, the CDR3 is TGTGCCAGCAGCCAACCCGACAGGGGGAACACTGAAGCTTTCTTT.

This clonotype was observed a handful of times. The chain recombines TRBV15 with TRBJ2-7; D is ambiguous. The germline V and J ends were trimmed by 8 bases and 0 bases, with 11 bases remaining between them. Germline V gene data show CDR1 as LNHNV and CDR2 as YYDKDF (reference sequence). The CDR3 length is 13 residues. The chain's CDR3 is CATGRLNSYEQYF. The CDR3 DNA reads as TGTGCCACCGGTCGTCTTAACTCCTACGAGCAGTACTTC.

Worth noting for this clonotype: Since the CDR3 does not end with the conserved phenylalanine or tryptophan, this likely comes from a read error. The rearrangement joins TRBV12-3 or TRBV12-4 to TRBJ2-4, with D tentatively TRBD1 (6 bases). The CDR3 runs to 15 residues. Deletions cut 5 bases from V and 6 bases from J, with 17 bases between. The CDR3 reads CASSLEGVSGNIQYL. CDR3 in DNA: TGTGCCAGCAGTCTTGAGGGGGTATCGGGAAACATTCAGTACCTC.

This sequence joins TRBV20-1 and TRBJ1-5, with D hard to call. This CDR3 has 12 residues. Germline V gene data show CDR1 as DFQATT and CDR2 as SNEGSKA (reference sequence). Trimming cost V 0 bases and J 6 bases, with 6 bases left between them. CDR3 loop: CSARDGPQPQHF. The CDR3 DNA follows: TGCAGTGCTAGAGATGGGCCTCAGCCCCAGCATTTT.

This clonotype was detected only a few times. This rearrangement joins TRBV7-2 to TRBJ1-4; 10 positions match TRBD1. This CDR3 is built from 15 residues. Trimming took 3 bases from V and 4 from J; bases not matched to a gene: 2. Germline lookup yields CDR1 SGHTA and CDR2 FQGNSA. The CDR3 coding sequence is TGTGCCAGCAGCTTTTGGACAGGGGGTAATGAAAAACTGTTTTTT. It yields the protein CASSFWTGGNEKLFF.

This clonotype was seen only a few times. V is TRBV9 and J is TRBJ2-2; a weak D match, TRBD2 (5 bases). V was pared by 0 bases and J by 5 bases, with 14 bases between. This CDR3 region has 16 residues. Looked up from germline, CDR1 is SGDLS and CDR2 is YYNGEE. The CDR3, as DNA: TGTGCCAGCAGCGTAGGGGGAAGGGAGATAACCGGGGAGCTGTTTTTT. It codes for CASSVGGREITGELFF.

The rearrangement joins TRBV29-1 to TRBJ1-2, with D unclear. V was clipped by 4 bases and J by 6 bases, with 9 bases between them. Germline CDR1 SQVTM, CDR2 ANQGSEA. The CDR3 totals 11 residues. The CDR3 nucleotides read TGCAGCGTTGCCCTCCGGGATGGCTACACCTTC. This gives the protein CSVALRDGYTF.

This clonotype was detected a few times. The chain's CDR3 is CATGWTGELFF. In nucleotides, the CDR3 is TGTGCCACCGGGTGGACCGGGGAGCTGTTTTTT. This chain joins TRBV24-1 and TRBJ2-2, with D unclear. V was clipped by 9 bases and J by 5 bases, with 6 bases between them. The length of the CDR3 is 11 residues. Germline CDR1 and CDR2: KGHDR and SFDVKD.

This clonotype was found many times. The chain carries TRBV20-1 and TRBJ1-5; no clear D. The germline gives CDR1 DFQATT, CDR2 SNEGSKA (reference sequence). V lost 3 bases, J lost 3 bases, and 9 bases lay in between. This CDR3 comprises 13 residues. CDR3 in DNA: TGCAGTGCTAGGGACCAGTTCAATCAGCCCCAGCATTTT. Its protein is CSARDQFNQPQHF.

In DNA form, the CDR3 reads TGTGCCAGCAGCCACTCTTATGTACGACAGGGATACTCCTACGAGCAGTACTTC. This translates into CASSHSYVRQGYSYEQYF. The chain employs TRBV3-1 and TRBJ2-7; 7 bases align to TRBD1. The ends lost 3 bases at V and 0 bases at J; junction bases unmatched: 14. This CDR3 contains 18 residues. Germline V gives CDR1 LGHDT, CDR2 YNNKEL (reference sequence).

The chain is built from TRBV15 and TRBJ2-3; no reliable D call. Trimming pared 5 bases from V and 6 bases from J, leaving 6 bases between. Germline CDR1 reads LNHNV; CDR2 reads YYDKDF (reference sequence). The CDR3 spans 11 residues. The DNA of the CDR3 is TGTGCCACCAGCCCCCGGGATACGCAGTATTTT. Encoded protein: CATSPRDTQYF. Full variable domain (missing parts from reference TRBV15 and TRBJ2-3): DAMVIQNPRYQVTQFGKPVTLSCSQTLNHNVMYWYQQKSSQAPKLLFHYYDKDFNNEADTPDNFQSRRPNTSFCFLDIRSPGLGDTAMYLCATSPRDTQYFGPGTRLTVL.

This clonotype has at least ten counts. V usage is TRBV12-3 or TRBV12-4 and J usage is TRBJ1-6, with 10 bases that match TRBD1. V shed 4 bases, J shed 10 bases, and the junction held 4 bases outside the gene matches. This CDR3 has 14 residues. CDR3: CASSWDRGLSPLHF. CDR3 bases: TGTGCCAGCAGTTGGGACAGGGGTCTGTCACCCCTCCACTTT.

This clonotype was seen only a few times. This chain uses TRBV9 with TRBJ1-3; D is possibly TRBD1 (5 bases). V lost 4 bases, J lost 4 bases, and 24 bases lay in between. Germline V CDR1 and CDR2: SGDLS, YYNGEE. The CDR3 covers 18 residues. The DNA for the CDR3 is TGTGCCAGCAGCCCAGGACACGAGGGAAGGACTGGGGGAAACACCATATATTTT. This sequence encodes CASSPGHEGRTGGNTIYF.

V and J are TRBV20-1 and TRBJ2-1; 11 bases line up with TRBD2. The CDR3 runs to 14 residues. V shed 3 bases, J shed 4 bases, and the junction held 2 bases outside the gene matches. The germline V gene has CDR1 DFQATT and CDR2 SNEGSKA (reference sequence). CDR3 region: CSASRTSGYNEQFF. In nucleotides, the CDR3 is TGCAGTGCTAGTCGGACTAGCGGGTACAATGAGCAGTTCTTC.

This clonotype was picked up many times. The chain links TRBV29-1 to TRBJ2-3; D gene ambiguous. Trimming shortened V by 6 bases and J by 2 bases, and 15 bases separated the two germline ends. The length of the CDR3 is 14 residues. The V gene's germline CDR1 is SQVTM and CDR2 ANQGSEA. The CDR3 nucleotides are TGCAGCGTCGCTCCTAGGATCCTCACAGATACGCAGTATTTT. Translated, it gives CSVAPRILTDTQYF.

At least ten counts were recorded for this clonotype. The chain carries TRBV11-2 and TRBJ2-1; D unresolved. There are 16 residues in the CDR3. V was trimmed by 0 bases and J by 9 bases, leaving 18 bases between them. Germline V lookup: CDR1 SGHAT, CDR2 FQNNGV. The CDR3 here is CASSLDYDPKKSEQFF. Here the CDR3 DNA reads TGTGCCAGCAGCTTAGATTATGATCCCAAAAAGTCTGAGCAGTTCTTC.

The chain couples TRBV4-1 to TRBJ2-2; D unresolved. This CDR3 has 15 amino acids. Deletions cut 6 bases from V and 10 bases from J, with 21 bases between. Germline V gene sequence: CDR1 MGHRA, CDR2 YSYEKL. This CDR3 reads CASSVRPAYVEELFF. The CDR3 nucleotides are TGCGCCAGCAGTGTACGACCCGCCTATGTGGAGGAGCTGTTTTTT.

This clonotype turned up a few times. The chain employs TRBV6-2 or TRBV6-3 and TRBJ1-6; TRBD1 is a possible D gene (5 bases). CDR1 and CDR2 (germline): MNHEY, SVGEGT. The CDR3 covers 16 residues. The V end lost 7 bases, the J end lost 8 bases, and 21 bases lay between the germline ends. CDR3 region: CASTLGLGRYDSPLHF. DNA of the CDR3: TGTGCCAGCACCTTAGGATTGGGACGGTATGATTCACCCCTCCACTTT.

This clonotype was detected ten times or more. The J gene is TRBJ2-4, the V gene TRBV12-3 or TRBV12-4; D could derive from TRBD1 or TRBD2 (6 bases each). The length of the CDR3 is 18 residues. Trimming took 2 bases from V and 0 from J, leaving 17 bases between them. CDR3 sequence: CASSLLGRGGQAKNIQYF. The CDR3 region has the DNA TGTGCCAGCAGTTTATTGGGGAGAGGGGGGCAAGCCAAAAACATTCAGTACTTC.

The CDR3 DNA follows: TGCAGTGCTCGTCCCAACAGGGGGCCCTATGGCTACACCTTC. Protein product: CSARPNRGPYGYTF. The chain links TRBV20-1 to TRBJ1-2, with 9 bases identical to TRBD1. This CDR3 has 14 residues. CDR1 is DFQATT, CDR2 SNEGSKA, per germline (reference sequence). V trimming: 5 bases; J trimming: 4 bases; junction bases outside the gene matches: 8.

This chain links TRBV4-1 with TRBJ1-3; D unclear. V was clipped by 4 bases and J by 7 bases, with 14 bases between them. Germline V lookup: CDR1 MGHRA, CDR2 YSYEKL. This CDR3 has 14 residues. The CDR3 bases are TGCGCCAGCAGCCTTCCGGGGAGCAAGAACACCATATATTTT. Its translation: CASSLPGSKNTIYF.

This clonotype was picked up a small number of times. The rearrangement links TRBV30 to TRBJ1-1; D not resolved. CDR1 is GTSNPN and CDR2 is SVGIG in the germline V gene (reference sequence). The CDR3 runs to 13 residues. V was trimmed by 2 bases and J by 1 base, leaving 8 bases between them. The CDR3 region has the DNA TGTGCCTGGAGTTACGTAGGGAACACTGAAGCTTTCTTT. Encoded protein: CAWSYVGNTEAFF.

The chain has TRBV15 and TRBJ1-2; D ambiguous. Per the germline V gene, CDR1 is LNHNV and CDR2 is YYDKDF (reference sequence). With 3 bases removed from V and 4 bases from J, the gap between germline ends came to 12 bases. The CDR3 sequence is 14 residues long. The CDR3 sequence: CATSRGRWAYGYTF. CDR3 bases: TGTGCCACCAGCAGGGGCCGGTGGGCCTATGGCTACACCTTC. Full variable domain (remainder filled in from reference TRBV15 and TRBJ1-2): DAMVIQNPRYQVTQFGKPVTLSCSQTLNHNVMYWYQQKSSQAPKLLFHYYDKDFNNEADTPDNFQSRRPNTSFCFLDIRSPGLGDTAMYLCATSRGRWAYGYTFGSGTRLTVV.